Listed below are T cell receptor beta chains from one sample, sequenced in a study of T cell responses to AZD1222 COVID-19 vaccine. Data came from immunoSEQ multiplex PCR; TCRdb stores just in-frame clones and leaves some out. Here the sample spans 150,000 or so clones, less than 95% being singletons. This specimen was peripheral blood, taken 28 days after the second AZD1222 dose. These receptors were collected from an adult who received the AZD1222 COVID-19 vaccine. The CDR3 runs from the conserved cysteine through the conserved F or W. Each record gives: V gene, J gene, clone size, D gene, CDR3 protein, CDR3 DNA. D genes are given only for firm matches. Clone size appears in some rows only: once, few, many, or a class for an expanded clone.

>TRBV30|TRBJ2-7|-|TRBD1
CAWSGTGAGEQYF
TGTGCCTGGAGTGGGACAGGGGCGGGGGAGCAGTACTTC
>TRBV7-2|TRBJ2-3|-|-
CASSFLERVQGTDTQYF
TGTGCCAGCAGCTTCTTGGAGCGGGTTCAGGGAACAGATACGCAGTATTTT
>TRBV7-9|TRBJ1-6|-|-
CASSFNGQNSPLHF
TGTGCCAGCAGCTTTAACGGACAGAATTCACCCCTCCACTTT
>TRBV7-9|TRBJ2-2|-|TRBD1
CASSPTPGQGDTGELFF
TGTGCCAGCAGCCCTACTCCGGGACAGGGGGACACCGGGGAGCTGTTTTTT
>TRBV7-6|TRBJ2-3|-|-
CASSAIPRAQYF
TGTGCCAGCAGCGCCATCCCTCGAGCGCAGTATTTT
>TRBV27|TRBJ1-5|-|TRBD1
CASREQGAGGQPQHF
TGTGCCAGCAGGGAACAGGGGGCGGGTGGTCAGCCCCAGCATTTT
>TRBV19|TRBJ2-7|-|-
CASSNGGAPYEQYF
TGTGCCAGTAGTAACGGGGGCGCCCCCTACGAGCAGTACTTC
>TRBV7-2|TRBJ2-5|-|TRBD2
CASSFAGTSRETQYF
TGTGCCAGCAGCTTCGCCGGGACTAGCAGAGAGACCCAGTACTTC
>TRBV29-1|TRBJ2-5|-|-
CSVPDLGFRETQYF
TGCAGCGTTCCGGACTTGGGCTTTAGGGAGACCCAGTACTTC
>TRBV7-9|TRBJ2-7|-|TRBD1
CASSLAGGNYEQYF
TGTGCCAGCAGCTTAGCAGGGGGCAATTACGAGCAGTACTTC
>TRBV6-5|TRBJ2-7|-|-
CASSSGHEQYF
TGTGCCAGCAGTTCCGGACACGAGCAGTACTTC
>TRBV6-4|TRBJ2-1|-|-
CASSDPVPRDMEYNEQFF
TGTGCCAGCAGTGACCCAGTTCCGCGGGACATGGAGTACAATGAGCAGTTCTTC
>TRBV2|TRBJ2-3|once|-
CASRRGGGPTDTQYF
TGTGCCAGCAGAAGAGGCGGGGGCCCGACAGATACGCAGTATTTT
>TRBV6-5|TRBJ1-1|-|-
CASSRQVSPGTEAFF
TGTGCCAGCAGTAGACAGGTCTCCCCCGGCACTGAAGCTTTCTTT
>TRBV5-8|TRBJ2-1|-|-
CASSLPRGQEQFF
TGTGCCAGCAGCTTGCCACGAGGCCAGGAGCAGTTCTTC
>TRBV6-1|TRBJ1-4|-|-
CASSDPRTEAGEKLFF
TGTGCCAGCAGTGATCCCCGGACCGAGGCAGGTGAAAAACTGTTTTTT
>TRBV5-5|TRBJ1-2|once|-
CASSLGAETVSYYGYTF
TGTGCCAGCAGCTTGGGCGCTGAGACAGTGAGTTACTATGGCTACACCTTC
>TRBV7-3|TRBJ2-3|once|-
CASSSPRGETVPDTQYF
TGTGCCAGCAGCTCCCCCCGTGGGGAGACGGTCCCAGATACGCAGTATTTT
>TRBV4-2|TRBJ2-7|once|-
CASSQAGSYEQYF
TGTGCCAGCAGCCAAGCGGGAAGCTACGAGCAGTACTTC
>TRBV6-5|TRBJ1-2|-|-
CASGKTGSRYGYTF
TGTGCCAGCGGAAAAACAGGGTCTCGCTATGGCTACACCTTC
>TRBV11-1|TRBJ1-2|-|-
CASSASHNYGYTF
TGTGCCAGCAGTGCGTCTCACAACTATGGCTACACCTTC
>TRBV4-3|TRBJ1-6|-|-
CASSQDGTVTLNSPLHF
TGCGCCAGCAGCCAAGATGGAACTGTCACTTTGAATTCACCCCTCCACTTT
>TRBV14|TRBJ2-1|-|TRBD2
CASSQSLAGVGNEQFF
TGTGCCAGCAGCCAGTCACTAGCGGGAGTAGGGAATGAGCAGTTCTTC
>TRBV7-3|TRBJ2-7|-|-
CASSLGRGLSYEQYF
TGTGCCAGCAGCTTGGGGAGGGGGCTTTCCTACGAGCAGTACTTC
>TRBV19|TRBJ1-6|-|-
CASSIDSSNSPLHF
TGTGCCAGTAGTATCGACAGCTCTAATTCACCCCTCCACTTT
>TRBV6-2/TRBV6-3|TRBJ1-1|-|-
CASSKDRPLMNTEAFF
TGTGCCAGCAGCAAAGACAGGCCCCTCATGAACACTGAAGCTTTCTTT
>TRBV4-2|TRBJ2-3|-|TRBD2
CASGLAGGSTDTQYF
TGTGCCAGCGGACTAGCGGGGGGGAGCACAGATACGCAGTATTTT
>TRBV4-1|TRBJ1-5|-|-
CASSPQGDGNQPQHF
TGCGCCAGCAGCCCTCAGGGTGATGGCAATCAGCCCCAGCATTTT
>TRBV19|TRBJ2-2|-|TRBD2
CASSILAGATGELFF
TGTGCCAGTAGTATTCTCGCGGGAGCGACCGGGGAGCTGTTTTTT
>TRBV5-6|TRBJ1-5|-|-
CASSPRGLKPNQPQHF
TGTGCCAGCAGCCCGAGGGGTCTTAAGCCCAATCAGCCCCAGCATTTT